Following are 29 T cell receptor beta chains from one sample sequenced in a study of blood T cell repertoires in COVID-19. Libraries were prepared by immunoSEQ multiplex PCR; TCRdb keeps only in-frame clonotypes and omits some of them. The sample lists 200,000 to 250,000 clones; 88% were seen once. The sample was peripheral blood. These receptor sequences come from a man in his forties or fifties with COVID-19, enrolled during active disease.

This chain links TRBV5-4 with TRBJ2-1, with a weak D call TRBD2 (5 bases). The ends were cut back, 1 base at V and 15 bases at J, with 17 bases in the middle. This CDR3 has 13 amino acids. Germline values: CDR1 SGHNT, CDR2 YYREEE (reference sequence). The CDR3 region is CASSLHGAVIGFF. The DNA for the CDR3 is TGTGCCAGCAGCTTGCACGGAGCGGTCATAGGGTTCTTC.

The chain is built from TRBV11-2 and TRBJ2-3, with a tentative D call TRBD2 (5 bases). CDR1 and CDR2 (germline): SGHAT, FQNNGV. V was trimmed by 3 bases and J by 1 base, leaving 8 bases between them. The CDR3 spans 14 residues. CDR3 amino acids: CASSFGLRTDTQYF. In DNA form, the CDR3 reads TGTGCCAGCAGCTTTGGACTTCGCACAGATACGCAGTATTTT.

V and J are TRBV5-1 and TRBJ2-7, with 12 bases aligning to TRBD2. The CDR3 length is 16 residues. Germline V CDR1 and CDR2: SGHRS, YFSETQ. Losses at the gene ends were 4 bases for V and 2 bases for J; bases not matched to a gene: 7. DNA for the CDR3: TGCGCCAGCAGCCCTGGGACTAGCGGGTTGGCCTACGAGCAGTACTTC. Translated: CASSPGTSGLAYEQYF. The variable domain in full, completed from reference TRBV5-1 and TRBJ2-7, reads KAGVTQTPRYLIKTRGQQVTLSCSPISGHRSVSWYQQTPGQGLQFLFEYFSETQRNKGNFPGRFSGRQFSNSRSEMNVSTLELGDSALYLCASSPGTSGLAYEQYFGPGTRLTVT.

The rearrangement links TRBV7-3 to TRBJ2-7; tentative D call: TRBD2 (5 bases). The CDR3 covers 13 residues. CDR1 SGHTA and CDR2 FQGTGA come from the germline V gene. The V end lost 2 bases, the J end lost 6 bases, and 11 bases lay between the germline ends. The CDR3 region has the DNA TGTGCCAGCAGCTTATCGGGGTTCACCGAGCAGTACTTC. This codes for CASSLSGFTEQYF.

This CDR3 reads CASSRGTSGANTGELFF. DNA of the CDR3: TGCGCCAGCAGCCGGGGGACTAGCGGGGCGAACACCGGGGAGCTGTTTTTT. The rearrangement uses TRBV5-1 and TRBJ2-2, with 13 bases aligning to TRBD2. Trimming took 4 bases from V and 0 from J; bases not matched to a gene: 3. CDR1 is SGHRS and CDR2 is YFSETQ in the germline V gene. The CDR3 consists of 17 residues.

This rearrangement joins TRBV7-3 to TRBJ2-1, with TRBD2 matching over 11 bases. The CDR3 contains 19 residues. Germline CDR1 SGHTA, CDR2 FQGTGA. V lost 1 base and J lost 0; bases outside the gene matches: 8. Written as DNA, the CDR3 is TGTGCCAGCAGCTTAATTGGACTAGCGGGCTTGGGCTCCTACAATGAGCAGTTCTTC. Residues: CASSLIGLAGLGSYNEQFF. The full variable domain, with the rest looked up from reference TRBV7-3 and TRBJ2-1, is GAGVSQTPSNKVTEKGKYVELRCDPISGHTALYWYRQSLGQGPEFLIYFQGTGAADDSGLPNDRFFAVRPEGSVSTLKIQRTERGDSAVYLCASSLIGLAGLGSYNEQFFGPGTRLTVL.

Comment on this clone: Compared with germline, one end of the junction differs, possibly owing to a read error. The CDR3 coding sequence is TGTGCCGCCAGCCTCCCAGGGGACCTATGGGACACTGAAGCTTTCTTT. It is translated as CAASLPGDLWDTEAFF. V gene TRBV15 combines with J gene TRBJ1-1, with D maybe TRBD1 (6 bases). This CDR3 comprises 16 residues. CDR1 is LNHNV and CDR2 is YYDKDF in the germline V gene (reference sequence).

This chain connects TRBV19 to TRBJ1-2; maybe TRBD1 (5 bases). The CDR3 sequence is 13 residues long. V shed 5 bases and J shed 6 bases, with 13 bases lying between them. Germline V gene lookup returns CDR1 LNHDA and CDR2 SQIVND (reference sequence). CDR3 sequence (DNA): TGTGCCAGTAGTGTCAGGGTAGCGGATGGCTACACCTTC. Its translation: CASSVRVADGYTF. Drawing the rest from reference TRBV19 and TRBJ1-2, the complete variable domain is DGGITQSPKYLFRKEGQNVTLSCEQNLNHDAMYWYRQDPGQGLRLIYYSQIVNDFQKGDIAEGYSVSREKKESFPLTVTSAQKNPTAFYLCASSVRVADGYTFGSGTRLTVV.

The chain is built from TRBV5-8 and TRBJ2-7, with D maybe TRBD1 (5 bases). Germline V gene data show CDR1 as SGHTS and CDR2 as YDEGEE. V lost 1 base and J 2 bases, leaving 13 bases between the germline ends. The CDR3 sequence is 15 residues long. In DNA form, the CDR3 reads TGTGCCAGCAGCTTGTTTCTGGGGCCCACCTACGAGCAGTACTTC. This gives the protein CASSLFLGPTYEQYF. Full variable domain (missing parts from reference TRBV5-8 and TRBJ2-7): EAGVTQSPTHLIKTRGQQATLRCSPISGHTSVYWYQQALGLGLQFLLWYDEGEERNRGNFPPRFSGRQFPNYSSELNVNALELEDSALYLCASSLFLGPTYEQYFGPGTRLTVT.

The rearrangement links TRBV18 to TRBJ2-2; 9 bases fit TRBD2. V shed 2 bases, J shed 4 bases, and the junction held 2 bases outside the gene matches. Germline V gene lookup returns CDR1 KGHSH and CDR2 LQKENI. This CDR3 contains 15 residues. In DNA form, the CDR3 reads TGTGCCAGCTCACCAAGCGGGGGGTCCACCGGGGAGCTGTTTTTT. Its protein is CASSPSGGSTGELFF. The whole variable domain, remainder taken from reference TRBV18 and TRBJ2-2, is NAGVMQNPRHLVRRRGQEARLRCSPMKGHSHVYWYRQLPEEGLKFMVYLQKENIIDESGMPKERFSAEFPKEGPSILRIQQVVRGDSAAYFCASSPSGGSTGELFFGEGSRLTVL.

V gene TRBV20-1 combines with J gene TRBJ2-3, with D possibly being TRBD2 (6 bases). CDR3 length: 16 amino acids. Deletions cut 3 bases from V and 4 bases from J, with 20 bases between. CDR1 DFQATT and CDR2 SNEGSKA come from the germline V gene (reference sequence). DNA of the CDR3: TGCAGTGCTAGTCACTTTAGCGGTGTTACAGCAGATACGCAGTATTTT. Its protein is CSASHFSGVTADTQYF.

The chain combines TRBV10-3 with TRBJ2-2; TRBD2 might be the D (5 bases). Per germline, CDR1 ENHRY and CDR2 SYGVKD. This CDR3 comprises 13 residues. V was shortened by 8 bases and J by 6 bases, with 13 bases between the two germline ends. CDR3 sequence: CAIGEEVAGELFF. The CDR3 region has the DNA TGTGCCATCGGCGAGGAGGTCGCCGGGGAGCTGTTTTTT.

The J gene is TRBJ2-2, the V gene TRBV7-3, with D uncertain. Per the germline V gene, CDR1 is SGHTA and CDR2 is FQGTGA. The CDR3 spans 14 residues. Trimming removed 3 bases at V and 2 bases at J, with 7 bases between. In nucleotides, the CDR3 is TGTGCCAGCAGCTTGCTAGTAAACACCGGGGAGCTGTTTTTT. It yields the protein CASSLLVNTGELFF.

The chain joins TRBV9 to TRBJ2-3; 12 bases agree with TRBD1. The CDR3 loop spans 18 amino acids. Germline loops: CDR1 SGDLS, CDR2 YYNGEE. V gave up 4 bases and J gave up 1 base; unmatched junction bases: 10. CDR3 in amino acids: CASSPGTGGGGRTDTQYF. DNA for the CDR3: TGTGCCAGCAGCCCTGGGACAGGGGGCGGGGGGCGCACAGATACGCAGTATTTT.

The chain has TRBV7-2 and TRBJ1-2; D might be TRBD1 (6 bases). The CDR3 covers 16 residues. The V end lost 2 bases, the J end lost 1 base, and 14 bases lay between the germline ends. Germline CDR1 is SGHTA and CDR2 is FQGNSA. As DNA, the CDR3 is TGTGCCAGCAGCTTAAGCCCCGGGACAAATAACTATGGCTACACCTTC. This sequence encodes CASSLSPGTNNYGYTF.

The genes are TRBV21-1 and TRBJ2-3; the table's D call, TRBD2, was not checked against the DNA. TRBV21-1 is designated a pseudogene. The CDR3 spans 13 residues. This CDR3 reads CASSKRRTDTQYF. In DNA form, the CDR3 reads TGTGCCAGCAGCAAAAGGCGGACAGATACGCAGTATTTT.

This sequence joins TRBV3-1 (or the pseudogene TRBV3-2) and TRBJ2-7, with no clear D. CDR3 length: 15 amino acids. CDR1 and CDR2 from the germline V gene are LGHDT and YNNKEL (reference sequence). V lost 4 bases and J 0 bases, leaving 13 bases between the germline ends. The CDR3 loop is CASSPARHLSYEQYF. The CDR3 DNA follows: TGTGCCAGCAGCCCGGCGAGGCATCTCTCCTACGAGCAGTACTTC.

V and J are TRBV5-5 and TRBJ2-1; D may be TRBD1 (6 bases). The CDR3 is 13 residues long. The germline V and J ends were trimmed by 2 bases and 5 bases, with 8 bases remaining between them. The germline gives CDR1 SGHKS, CDR2 YYEKEE (reference sequence). The CDR3 sequence: CASSLSGDNEQFF. The CDR3, as DNA: TGTGCCAGCAGCTTATCAGGGGACAATGAGCAGTTCTTC.

The chain uses TRBV6-5 and TRBJ1-1; no definite D call. Per the germline V gene, CDR1 is MNHEY and CDR2 is SVGAGI. The CDR3 has 14 residues. Trimming removed 3 bases from V and 4 bases from J, with 12 bases in between. CDR3 DNA sequence: TGTGCCAGCAGTTATAAGAGGGCGAGCACTGAAGCTTTCTTT. Translating it yields CASSYKRASTEAFF.

The chain recombines TRBV18 with TRBJ2-1; D gene ambiguous. Looked up from germline, CDR1 is KGHSH and CDR2 is LQKENI. The V end was cut by 3 bases, the J end by 6 bases, with 3 bases between. CDR3 length: 11 amino acids. In DNA form, the CDR3 reads TGTGCCAGCTCACCCATCAATGAGCAGTTCTTC. It specifies CASSPINEQFF.

The V call is TRBV20-1, the J call TRBJ2-3; weak D call: TRBD2 (5 bases). The V gene's germline CDR1 is DFQATT and CDR2 SNEGSKA (reference sequence). The ends were cut back, 3 bases at V and 7 bases at J, with 17 bases in the middle. The CDR3 extends over 14 amino acids. CDR3 protein: CSASTSSSAYTQYF. The DNA of the CDR3 is TGCAGTGCTAGTACTAGTTCGAGCGCCTATACGCAGTATTTT.

The chain links TRBV19 to TRBJ2-1, with a weak D call TRBD1 (6 bases). Per the germline V gene, CDR1 is LNHDA and CDR2 is SQIVND (reference sequence). The CDR3 is 15 amino acids. Between the trimmed V and J ends, which lost 7 bases and 5 bases, there was a span of 18 bases. This CDR3 reads CASKIQGRGDNEQFF. The CDR3 bases are TGTGCCAGTAAAATACAGGGCAGAGGGGACAATGAGCAGTTCTTC.

The chain is built from TRBV7-2 and TRBJ2-7; possible D gene TRBD1, 6 bases. Germline V gives CDR1 SGHTA, CDR2 FQGNSA. With 1 base removed from V and 2 bases from J, the gap between germline ends came to 9 bases. The CDR3 runs 14 residues. The CDR3 nucleotides are TGTGCCAGCAGCTTAGGAGGACAGCCCTACGAGCAGTACTTC. Translated, it gives CASSLGGQPYEQYF.

The V gene is TRBV29-1, the J gene TRBJ2-7; tentative D call: TRBD2 (6 bases). Trimming removed 5 bases from V and 7 bases from J, with 21 bases in between. Germline V gene data show CDR1 as SQVTM and CDR2 as ANQGSEA. The CDR3 loop spans 14 amino acids. Here the CDR3 reads CSVRSGCGAGEQYF. CDR3 coding DNA: TGCAGCGTTCGATCGGGGTGCGGGGCGGGGGAGCAGTACTTC.

The chain joins TRBV7-6 to TRBJ2-7, with 8 nucleotides matching TRBD2. J was trimmed by 2 bases and V by 5 bases; bases with no gene match: 8. This CDR3 comprises 15 residues. Germline V gene data show CDR1 as SGHVS and CDR2 as FNYEAQ. The CDR3 loop is CASSHREGPTYEQYF. Here the CDR3 DNA reads TGTGCCAGCAGCCATCGGGAGGGGCCAACCTACGAGCAGTACTTC. Drawing the rest from reference TRBV7-6 and TRBJ2-7, the complete variable domain is GAGVSQSPRYKVTKRGQDVALRCDPISGHVSLYWYRQALGQGPEFLTYFNYEAQQDKSGLPNDRFSAERPEGSISTLTIQRTEQRDSAMYRCASSHREGPTYEQYFGPGTRLTVT.

The rearrangement joins TRBV10-3 to TRBJ2-3; possible D gene TRBD2, 7 bases. The ends were cut back, 2 bases at V and 3 bases at J, with 18 bases in the middle. From germline, CDR1 is ENHRY and CDR2 SYGVKD. The CDR3 covers 17 residues. This CDR3 reads CAISEPKGGGRTDTQYF. CDR3 bases: TGTGCCATCAGTGAGCCAAAGGGCGGGGGCCGGACAGATACGCAGTATTTT.

J is TRBJ2-3 and V is TRBV18, with D possibly matching TRBD2 (5 bases). Looked up from germline, CDR1 is KGHSH and CDR2 is LQKENI. The CDR3 has 16 residues. With 2 bases removed from V and 1 base from J, the gap between germline ends came to 13 bases. For the CDR3, the DNA is TGTGCCAGCTCACCATGGAGTGGTAGCGGCACAGATACGCAGTATTTT. Translated, it gives CASSPWSGSGTDTQYF.

The rearrangement uses TRBV15 and TRBJ2-7; 9 bases agree with TRBD1. This CDR3 is 15 amino acids long. The trim removed 2 bases at V and 7 bases at J, leaving 9 bases unmatched. CDR1 and CDR2 (germline): LNHNV, YYDKDF (reference sequence). CDR3 DNA sequence: TGTGCCACCAGCAGACGGGACAGGGATCTTTTGGAGCAGTACTTC. Its translation is CATSRRDRDLLEQYF.

This clone appeared a few times. This chain uses TRBV6-6 with TRBJ1-2, with 7 bases matching TRBD1. Germline trimming cut 5 bases from V and 8 bases from J; bases unmatched to any gene: 8. CDR3 length equals 13 residues. From germline, CDR1 is MNHNY and CDR2 SVGAGI (reference sequence). The CDR3 DNA reads as TGTGCCAGCAGTAACCCCGACAGGGAGGGCTACACCTTC. Its protein is CASSNPDREGYTF.